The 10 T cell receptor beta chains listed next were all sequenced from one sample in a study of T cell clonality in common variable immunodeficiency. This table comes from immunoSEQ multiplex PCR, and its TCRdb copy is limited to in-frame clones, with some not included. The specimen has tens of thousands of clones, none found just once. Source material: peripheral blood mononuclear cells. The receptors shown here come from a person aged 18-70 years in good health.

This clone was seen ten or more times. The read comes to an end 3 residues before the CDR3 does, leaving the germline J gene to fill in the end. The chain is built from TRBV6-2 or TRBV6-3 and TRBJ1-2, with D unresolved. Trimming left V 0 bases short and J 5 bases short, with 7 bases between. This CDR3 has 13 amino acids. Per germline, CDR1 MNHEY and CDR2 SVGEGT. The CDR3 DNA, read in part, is TGTGCCAGCAGTTACTCGCTCAGTTATGGC. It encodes CASSYSLSYG. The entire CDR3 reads CASSYSLSYGYTF.

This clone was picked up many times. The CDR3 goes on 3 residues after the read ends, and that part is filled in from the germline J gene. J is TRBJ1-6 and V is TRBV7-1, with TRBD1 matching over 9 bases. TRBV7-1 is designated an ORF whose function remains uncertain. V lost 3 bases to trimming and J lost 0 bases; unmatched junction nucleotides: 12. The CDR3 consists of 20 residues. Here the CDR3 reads CASSSRGDRGTSSYNSPLHF. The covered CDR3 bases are TGTGCCAGCAGCTCGAGGGGCGACAGGGGGACAAGCTCCTATAATTCACCC.

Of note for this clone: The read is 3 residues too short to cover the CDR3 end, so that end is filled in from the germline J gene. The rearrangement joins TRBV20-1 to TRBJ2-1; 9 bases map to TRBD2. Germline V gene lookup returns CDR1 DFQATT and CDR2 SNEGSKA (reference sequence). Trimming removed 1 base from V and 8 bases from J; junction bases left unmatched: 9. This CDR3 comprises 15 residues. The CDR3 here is CSARALAGVSDEQFF. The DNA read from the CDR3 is TGCAGTGCTAGAGCTTTAGCGGGAGTTTCGGATGAG.

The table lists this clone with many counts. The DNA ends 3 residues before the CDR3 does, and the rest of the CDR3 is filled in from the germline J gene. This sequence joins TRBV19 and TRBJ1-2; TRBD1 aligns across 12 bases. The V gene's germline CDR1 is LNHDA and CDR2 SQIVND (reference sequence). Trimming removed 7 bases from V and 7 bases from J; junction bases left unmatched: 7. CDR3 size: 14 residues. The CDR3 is CASTWDRGLGGYTF. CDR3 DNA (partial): TGTGCCAGTACCTGGGACAGGGGGCTCGGTGGC.

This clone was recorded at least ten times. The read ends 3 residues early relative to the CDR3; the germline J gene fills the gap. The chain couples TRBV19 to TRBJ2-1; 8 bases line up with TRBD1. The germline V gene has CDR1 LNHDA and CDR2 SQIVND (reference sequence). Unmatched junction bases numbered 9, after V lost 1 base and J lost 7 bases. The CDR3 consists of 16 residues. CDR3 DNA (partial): TGTGCCAGTAGTATAGGCGGGACAGGTCTTTTGAATGAG. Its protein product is CASSIGGTGLLNE. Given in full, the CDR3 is CASSIGGTGLLNEQFF.

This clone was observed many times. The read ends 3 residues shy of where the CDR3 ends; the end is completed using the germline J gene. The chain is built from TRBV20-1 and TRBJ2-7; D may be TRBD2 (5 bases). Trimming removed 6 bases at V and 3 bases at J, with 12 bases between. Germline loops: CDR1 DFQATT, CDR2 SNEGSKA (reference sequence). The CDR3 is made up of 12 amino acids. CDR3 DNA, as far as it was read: TGCAGTGCCCGACGGGGTAGCTACGAG. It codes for CSARRGSYE. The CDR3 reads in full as CSARRGSYEQYF.

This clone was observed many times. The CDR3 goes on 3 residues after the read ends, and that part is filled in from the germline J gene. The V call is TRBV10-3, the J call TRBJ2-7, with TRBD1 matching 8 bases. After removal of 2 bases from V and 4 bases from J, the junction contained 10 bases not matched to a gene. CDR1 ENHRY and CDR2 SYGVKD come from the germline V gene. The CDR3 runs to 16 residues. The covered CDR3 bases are TGTGCCATCAGTGAGGGCAGAACAGGGGGTTCGTACGAG. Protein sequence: CAISEGRTGGSYE. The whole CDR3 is CAISEGRTGGSYEQYF.

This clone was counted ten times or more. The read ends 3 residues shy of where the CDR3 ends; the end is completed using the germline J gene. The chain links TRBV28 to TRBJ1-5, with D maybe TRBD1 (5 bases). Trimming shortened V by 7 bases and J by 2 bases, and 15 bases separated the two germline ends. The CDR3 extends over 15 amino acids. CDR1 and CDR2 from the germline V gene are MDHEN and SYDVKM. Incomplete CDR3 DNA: TGTGCCAGCACCTGGGGGGGACGGGGCAATCAGCCC. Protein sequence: CASTWGGRGNQP. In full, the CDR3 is CASTWGGRGNQPQHF.

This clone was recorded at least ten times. The CDR3 here is CASSFTSNEQFF. CDR3 DNA (partial): TGTGCCAGCAGCTTTACTAGCAATGAG. This chain links TRBV5-6 with TRBJ2-1; D may be TRBD2 (5 bases). Coverage ceases 3 residues before the CDR3 finishes, and the germline J gene fills in the end. V gave up 2 bases and J gave up 6 bases, with 6 bases separating them. The CDR3 sequence is 12 residues long. Germline lookup yields CDR1 SGHDT and CDR2 YYEEEE.

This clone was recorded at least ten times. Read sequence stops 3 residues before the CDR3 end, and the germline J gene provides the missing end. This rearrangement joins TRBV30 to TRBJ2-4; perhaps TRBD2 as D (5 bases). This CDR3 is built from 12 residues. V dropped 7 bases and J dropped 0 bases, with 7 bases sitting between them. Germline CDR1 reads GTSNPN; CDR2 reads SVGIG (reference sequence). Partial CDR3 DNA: TGTGCCTTTGGACTAGCCAAAAACATT. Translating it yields CAFGLAKNI. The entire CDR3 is CAFGLAKNIQYF.